One sample yielded the 17 T cell receptor beta chains listed below, sequenced in a study of blood T cell repertoires in COVID-19. Data came from immunoSEQ multiplex PCR; TCRdb stores just in-frame clones and leaves some out. The sample has 100,000 to 150,000 clones, less than 85% seen once. Input material: peripheral blood. The receptors stem from a woman over 75 with acute or convalescent COVID-19.

Only one count was recorded for this clone. Other DNA sequences within the sample encode an identical CDR3. CDR3 sequence (DNA): TGTGCCAGCAGCTTAGGACAGGGGTATGGCTACACCTTC. This translates into CASSLGQGYGYTF. V usage is TRBV7-9 and J usage is TRBJ1-2, with TRBD1 matching 8 bases. After removal of 1 base from V and 5 bases from J, the junction contained 0 bases not matched to a gene. This CDR3 is built from 13 residues. Germline V gives CDR1 SEHNR, CDR2 FQNEAQ (reference sequence). The complete variable domain, with remaining parts taken from reference TRBV7-9 and TRBJ1-2, reads DTGVSQNPRHKITKRGQNVTFRCDPISEHNRLYWYRQTLGQGPEFLTYFQNEAQLEKSRLLSDRFSAERPKGSFSTLEIQRTEQGDSAMYLCASSLGQGYGYTFGSGTRLTVV.

V is TRBV2 and J is TRBJ2-7, with 8 bases fitting TRBD2. From germline, CDR1 is SNHLY and CDR2 FYNNEI. The CDR3 consists of 14 residues. J was trimmed by 6 bases and V by 7 bases; bases with no gene match: 11. For the CDR3, the DNA is TGTGCCAGCAAACGGTCGGGAGGGGGGACCGAGCAGTACTTC. It specifies CASKRSGGGTEQYF.

The J gene is TRBJ1-4, the V gene TRBV7-9; 7 nucleotides line up with TRBD1. This CDR3 comprises 15 residues. V lost 4 bases, J lost 4 bases, and 6 bases stayed unmatched. The germline CDR1 and CDR2 sequences are SEHNR and FQNEAQ (reference sequence). CDR3 in amino acids: CASSSRQGNNEKLFF. The CDR3 DNA is TGTGCCAGCAGCTCGCGACAGGGAAATAATGAAAAACTGTTTTTT.

This rearrangement joins TRBV7-9 to TRBJ1-2, with 9 bases that match TRBD1. The junction had 9 bases not matched to a gene; V was cut back by 4 bases and J by 6 bases. CDR1 and CDR2 from the germline V gene are SEHNR and FQNEAQ (reference sequence). The CDR3 sequence is 15 residues long. CDR3 DNA: TGTGCCAGCAGCTCCGGACAGGGGTTGGTAGATGGCTACACCTTC. This sequence encodes CASSSGQGLVDGYTF.

Only one count was recorded for this clone. The J gene is TRBJ1-1, the V gene TRBV10-3, with 9 nucleotides matching TRBD1. Germline V lookup: CDR1 ENHRY, CDR2 SYGVKD. Germline trimming cut 0 bases from V and 4 bases from J; bases unmatched to any gene: 6. This CDR3 contains 16 residues. CDR3 region: CAISESKTGGATEAFF. As DNA, the CDR3 is TGTGCCATCAGTGAGTCAAAGACAGGGGGGGCCACTGAAGCTTTCTTT.

This clone was counted a single time. The gene calls are TRBV29-1 and TRBJ2-3, with TRBD2 as a possible D gene (5 bases). The germline gives CDR1 SQVTM, CDR2 ANQGSEA. The CDR3 sequence is 13 residues long. V lost 2 bases and J 3 bases, leaving 9 bases between the germline ends. The CDR3 is CSVESPGTDTQYF. As DNA, the CDR3 is TGCAGCGTTGAATCTCCGGGGACAGATACGCAGTATTTT.

This chain links TRBV5-6 with TRBJ1-1; TRBD1 aligns across 10 bases. Germline assignment: CDR1 SGHDT and CDR2 YYEEEE. Losses at the gene ends were 1 base for V and 10 bases for J; bases not matched to a gene: 4. The CDR3 runs to 13 residues. The CDR3 DNA sequence: TGTGCCAGCAGCTTGAGTGGACAGGGGGGAGCTTTCTTT. Protein sequence: CASSLSGQGGAFF.

This clone was seen only once. The chain joins TRBV25-1 to TRBJ1-1; tentative D call: TRBD1 (6 bases). V dropped 7 bases and J dropped 3 bases, with 18 bases sitting between them. There are 15 residues in the CDR3. Looked up from germline, CDR1 is MGHDK and CDR2 is SYGVNS. CDR3 sequence reads: CASTDARTADTEAFF. The CDR3 coding sequence is TGTGCCAGCACGGACGCGAGGACAGCGGACACTGAAGCTTTCTTT.

In its sample, this clone was seen once. The chain's CDR3 is CASRSLTGGRTEAFF. The CDR3 DNA follows: TGTGCCAGCAGAAGCCTCACCGGGGGGCGCACTGAAGCTTTCTTT. The chain carries TRBV27 and TRBJ1-1; D possibly corresponds to TRBD1 (6 bases). Germline assignment: CDR1 MNHEY and CDR2 SMNVEV (reference sequence). Trimming took 6 bases from V and 4 from J, leaving 18 bases between them. The CDR3 consists of 15 residues.

J is TRBJ2-7 and V is TRBV15; D possibly corresponds to TRBD2 (5 bases). The CDR3 runs to 16 residues. V gave up 0 bases and J gave up 0 bases, with 12 bases separating them. Germline lookup yields CDR1 LNHNV and CDR2 YYDKDF (reference sequence). For the CDR3, the DNA is TGTGCCACCAGCAGAGATCTCGGGGTTTTCTCCTACGAGCAGTACTTC. This sequence encodes CATSRDLGVFSYEQYF. Combining the CDR3 with reference TRBV15 and TRBJ2-7 gives the whole variable domain DAMVIQNPRYQVTQFGKPVTLSCSQTLNHNVMYWYQQKSSQAPKLLFHYYDKDFNNEADTPDNFQSRRPNTSFCFLDIRSPGLGDTAMYLCATSRDLGVFSYEQYFGPGTRLTVT.

J is TRBJ2-2 and V is TRBV7-8; 7 bases are shared with TRBD1. V gave up 5 bases and J gave up 4 bases; unmatched junction bases: 7. The germline V gene has CDR1 SGHVS and CDR2 FQNEAQ. The CDR3 has 15 amino acids. The CDR3 region is CASSNDRVGTGELFF. The CDR3 DNA follows: TGTGCCAGCAGCAATGACAGGGTGGGCACCGGGGAGCTGTTTTTT.

V gene TRBV7-8 combines with J gene TRBJ2-7; no definite D call. Trimming removed 5 bases from V and 7 bases from J, with 9 bases in between. CDR1 SGHVS and CDR2 FQNEAQ come from the germline V gene. CDR3 length equals 11 residues. The CDR3: CASSRVREQYF. As DNA, the CDR3 is TGTGCCAGCAGCCGGGTCCGGGAGCAGTACTTC.

This chain connects TRBV9 to TRBJ1-2; 10 positions match TRBD1. J lost 6 bases, V lost 0 bases, and 5 bases had no gene match. CDR1 is SGDLS, CDR2 YYNGEE, per germline. This CDR3 is 15 amino acids long. CDR3 loop: CASSVAGQGVNGYTF. The CDR3 nucleotides read TGTGCCAGCAGCGTAGCTGGACAGGGGGTGAATGGCTACACCTTC.

This clone was counted many times. The chain combines TRBV4-3 with TRBJ2-2; 15 positions agree with TRBD2. With 4 bases clipped from V and 7 bases from J, the junction kept 7 bases outside the gene matches. Germline CDR1 and CDR2: LGHNA and YSLEER. This CDR3 spans 17 amino acids. This CDR3 is CASSRGTSGGTSGELFF. The CDR3 coding sequence is TGCGCCAGCAGCCGAGGGACTAGCGGGGGGACGAGCGGGGAGCTGTTTTTT.

V is TRBV19 and J is TRBJ2-2; 10 bases agree with TRBD1. The CDR3 totals 16 residues. CDR1 is LNHDA, CDR2 SQIVND, per germline (reference sequence). Unmatched junction bases numbered 6, after V lost 5 bases and J lost 3 bases. DNA for the CDR3: TGTGCCAGTAGTTCGGGACAGGGGCTATACACCGGGGAGCTGTTTTTT. Amino acids: CASSSGQGLYTGELFF.

V is TRBV3-1 (or the pseudogene TRBV3-2) and J is TRBJ1-2; D possibly corresponds to TRBD1 (5 bases). Trimming pared 0 bases from V and 1 base from J, leaving 21 bases between. This CDR3 contains 19 residues. Germline CDR1 LGHDT, CDR2 YNNKEL (reference sequence). The CDR3 is CASSQDPRAGGVGNYGYTF. CDR3 sequence (DNA): TGTGCCAGCAGCCAAGACCCCAGGGCAGGTGGCGTGGGTAACTATGGCTACACCTTC.

V and J are TRBV6-5 and TRBJ2-1, with 7 positions matching TRBD1. V lost 6 bases, J lost 13 bases, and 12 bases stayed unmatched. The V gene's germline CDR1 is MNHEY and CDR2 SVGAGI. There are 13 residues in the CDR3. CDR3 residues: CASRPTGPKPQFF. As DNA, the CDR3 is TGTGCCAGCAGACCGACAGGGCCGAAGCCTCAGTTCTTC.